These 30 T cell receptor beta chains share one sample of origin, sequenced in a study of cytomegalovirus exposure and HLA in healthy donors listed by TCRdb under 2017. The library was made by the immunoSEQ multiplex PCR assay. The multiplex PCR relied on a mix of 60 forward primers for TCR Vbeta segments and 13 reverse primers for TCR Jbeta segments. TCRdb provides this immuneACCESS table in a form limited to in-frame rearrangements. Some clones are lacking; in checked studies, under half of them reflect an unresolved V gene, and why the rest are absent is not known. The sample table contains roughly 160,000 clones; only one count was recorded for about 72% of them. The leading ten clones occupy approximately 2.3% of the sample. Material: PBMCs. Receptors originate from a middle-aged man in good health and CMV-seropositive.

This clone was detected only a few times. The chain carries TRBV7-8 and TRBJ2-7; 12 positions agree with TRBD2. Germline lookup yields CDR1 SGHVS and CDR2 FQNEAQ. The ends lost 4 bases at V and 5 bases at J; junction bases unmatched: 15. The CDR3 sequence is 18 residues long. The CDR3 bases are TGTGCCAGCAGCTCCCATCGAGTACTAGCGGGGGGAACGCACGAGCAGTACTTC. It yields the protein CASSSHRVLAGGTHEQYF.

The V gene is TRBV29-1, the J gene TRBJ1-2, with 7 bases aligning to TRBD1. This CDR3 region has 16 residues. In germline, CDR1 is SQVTM, CDR2 ANQGSEA. V shed 0 bases and J 3 bases; nucleotides not matched to a gene: 10. CDR3 sequence: CSVEDLGQRPYYGYTF. The CDR3 region has the DNA TGCAGCGTTGAAGATCTGGGACAGAGGCCCTACTATGGCTACACCTTC.

The chain links TRBV5-1 to TRBJ1-2; TRBD1 matches 8 bases. Germline CDR1 is SGHRS and CDR2 is YFSETQ. The CDR3 runs 14 residues. V was clipped by 0 bases and J by 6 bases; unmatched bases: 4. DNA for the CDR3: TGCGCCAGCAGCTTGGGCAGGGGGCGAGATGGCTACACCTTC. This codes for CASSLGRGRDGYTF.

The V and J genes are TRBV6-5 and TRBJ2-3, with 9 nucleotides matching TRBD2. Germline loops: CDR1 MNHEY, CDR2 SVGAGI. The trim removed 2 bases at V and 1 base at J, leaving 4 bases unmatched. The CDR3 extends over 16 amino acids. The CDR3 coding sequence is TGTGCCAGCAGTTACGATCCTAGCGGGGGCACAGATACGCAGTATTTT. Residues: CASSYDPSGGTDTQYF.

This clone was picked up a small number of times. This chain uses TRBV4-3 with TRBJ2-3; 9 nucleotides match TRBD1. Losses at the gene ends were 0 bases for V and 6 bases for J; bases not matched to a gene: 10. Germline CDR1 LGHNA, CDR2 YSLEER. The CDR3 extends over 17 amino acids. As DNA, the CDR3 is TGCGCCAGCAGCCAAGAGGGGACAGGGACGACTCCTGATACGCAGTATTTT. Translating it yields CASSQEGTGTTPDTQYF.

The J gene is TRBJ1-2, the V gene TRBV4-1; TRBD1 agrees at 9 bases. The CDR3 is made up of 14 amino acids. V was pared by 0 bases and J by 8 bases, with 4 bases of the junction left unmatched. Germline loops: CDR1 MGHRA, CDR2 YSYEKL. The CDR3 is CASSQDGTGNGYTF. CDR3 in DNA: TGCGCCAGCAGCCAAGATGGGACAGGGAACGGCTACACCTTC.

V is TRBV5-4 and J is TRBJ1-5; 10 bases match TRBD1. CDR3 size: 16 residues. From germline, CDR1 is SGHNT and CDR2 YYREEE (reference sequence). V trimming: 4 bases; J trimming: 4 bases; junction bases outside the gene matches: 8. The CDR3 coding sequence is TGTGCCAGCAGCCTTTCCGACAGGGGGCGGAATCAGCCCCAGCATTTT. Protein: CASSLSDRGRNQPQHF.

The chain uses TRBV18 and TRBJ1-1; TRBD1 matches at 9 bases. V lost 1 base to trimming and J lost 0 bases; unmatched junction nucleotides: 9. Germline V lookup: CDR1 KGHSH, CDR2 LQKENI. The CDR3 sequence is 18 residues long. The CDR3 here is CASSPRVHRGPMNTEAFF. In nucleotides, the CDR3 is TGTGCCAGCTCACCACGCGTCCACAGGGGGCCTATGAACACTGAAGCTTTCTTT.

The gene calls are TRBV5-6 and TRBJ1-1, with D unresolved. CDR1 and CDR2 (germline): SGHDT, YYEEEE. The CDR3 has 13 residues. The V gene lost 0 bases and the J gene lost 1 base, with 4 bases spanning the gap. CDR3 residues: CASSLAENTEAFF. CDR3 sequence (DNA): TGTGCCAGCAGCTTGGCAGAGAACACTGAAGCTTTCTTT.

This rearrangement joins TRBV6-5 to TRBJ2-7; 7 bases match TRBD1. Germline CDR1 and CDR2: MNHEY and SVGAGI. Trimming at V came to 6 bases and at J to 2 bases, leaving 4 bases not matched to a gene. CDR3 length equals 13 residues. CDR3 protein: CASRPTGPYEQYF. The CDR3 DNA reads TGTGCCAGCAGGCCGACAGGGCCCTACGAGCAGTACTTC.

The V and J genes are TRBV7-3 and TRBJ2-7, with 11 bases fitting TRBD2. Germline-derived CDR1 and CDR2 are SGHTA and FQGTGA. Trimming cost V 5 bases and J 4 bases; bases outside gene matches: 4. There are 14 residues in the CDR3. CDR3 in amino acids: CASSATSGGYEQYF. The CDR3 DNA reads as TGTGCCAGCAGCGCAACTAGCGGGGGTTACGAGCAGTACTTC.

This clone was counted once. The V gene is TRBV18, the J gene TRBJ2-3, with 13 positions matching TRBD2. V dropped 3 bases and J dropped 2; count of bases not matched to a gene: 5. The CDR3 has 17 amino acids. Germline V gives CDR1 KGHSH, CDR2 LQKENI. The CDR3, as DNA: TGTGCCAGCTCACCCCTGGGACTAGCGGGGTCCACAGATACGCAGTATTTT. This encodes CASSPLGLAGSTDTQYF.

In this sample, this clone turned up once. The chain uses TRBV7-2 and TRBJ1-2; tentative D call: TRBD1 (5 bases). The V end was cut by 5 bases, the J end by 5 bases, with 12 bases between. Germline CDR1 reads SGHTA; CDR2 reads FQGNSA. The CDR3 has 13 residues. The CDR3 is CASSLGGVYGYTF. The CDR3 nucleotides read TGTGCCAGCAGCCTCGGGGGGGTATATGGCTACACCTTC.

This clone was detected only once. J is TRBJ1-4 and V is TRBV7-9; tentatively, D is TRBD1 (5 bases). The CDR3 runs to 16 residues. Trimming shortened V by 5 bases and J by 8 bases, and 21 bases separated the two germline ends. The V gene's germline CDR1 is SEHNR and CDR2 FQNEAQ (reference sequence). The chain's CDR3 is CASSAPYGTSREKLFF. CDR3 nucleotides: TGTGCCAGCAGCGCCCCTTACGGGACTTCAAGGGAAAAACTGTTTTTT. The complete variable domain, with remaining parts taken from reference TRBV7-9 and TRBJ1-4, reads DTGVSQNPRHKITKRGQNVTFRCDPISEHNRLYWYRQTLGQGPEFLTYFQNEAQLEKSRLLSDRFSAERPKGSFSTLEIQRTEQGDSAMYLCASSAPYGTSREKLFFGSGTQLSVL.

The rearrangement links TRBV27 to TRBJ2-7, with a tentative D call TRBD1 (7 bases). The V end was cut by 5 bases, the J end by 4 bases, with 15 bases between. The CDR3 runs to 14 residues. The V gene's germline CDR1 is MNHEY and CDR2 SMNVEV (reference sequence). The CDR3 nucleotides read TGTGCCAGCAGTATCGGCGGGACAGCTTACGAGCAGTACTTC. It is translated as CASSIGGTAYEQYF.

V is TRBV4-3 and J is TRBJ1-4; D is unclear. This CDR3 comprises 16 residues. V shed 0 bases and J shed 2 bases, with 10 bases lying between them. In germline, CDR1 is LGHNA, CDR2 YSLEER. CDR3 sequence: CASSQDRRETNEKLFF. The CDR3 DNA reads as TGCGCCAGCAGCCAAGATCGGCGGGAGACTAATGAAAAACTGTTTTTT.

Concerning this clone: An end of the junction does not agree with germline; a read error may underlie this. The V gene is TRBV5-1, the J gene TRBJ1-4; 7 nucleotides line up with TRBD1. This CDR3 region has 14 residues. Germline CDR1 and CDR2: SGHRS and YFSETQ. CDR3 sequence (DNA): TGCGCCAGCACCTTGGGACAGACTAATGAAAAACTGTTTTTT. This sequence encodes CASTLGQTNEKLFF.

This chain uses TRBV5-8 with TRBJ1-6; 10 bases fit TRBD1. Per germline, CDR1 SGHTS and CDR2 YDEGEE. The CDR3 length is 15 residues. V was clipped by 3 bases and J by 7 bases; unmatched bases: 4. The CDR3 sequence: CASSYRDRGNSPLHF. In nucleotides, the CDR3 is TGTGCCAGCAGCTACCGGGACAGGGGAAATTCACCCCTCCACTTT.

The gene calls are TRBV18 and TRBJ2-2, with a tentative D call TRBD2 (6 bases). This CDR3 has 15 residues. CDR1 KGHSH and CDR2 LQKENI come from the germline V gene. The germline V and J ends were trimmed by 4 bases and 4 bases, with 13 bases remaining between them. The CDR3 DNA is TGTGCCAGCTCACTCCAGGGAGGCGGCACCGGGGAGCTGTTTTTT. Translating it yields CASSLQGGGTGELFF.

The CDR3, as DNA: TGTGCCAGCAGCCAACCCTCAGGACTTGAAGCTTTCTTT. Translating it yields CASSQPSGLEAFF. V gene TRBV14 combines with J gene TRBJ1-1; D is uncertain. The CDR3 has 13 residues. Germline loops: CDR1 SGHDN, CDR2 FVKESK. Between the trimmed V and J ends, which lost 2 bases and 7 bases, there was a span of 11 bases.

The CDR3 spells CASRGQEYNSPLHF. The DNA of the CDR3 is TGTGCCAGTAGGGGACAGGAGTATAATTCACCCCTCCACTTT. The V call is TRBV19, the J call TRBJ1-6, with TRBD1 matching over 8 bases. The CDR3 extends over 14 amino acids. The ends lost 6 bases at V and 4 bases at J; junction bases unmatched: 2. Germline V gene data show CDR1 as LNHDA and CDR2 as SQIVND (reference sequence).

A few counts support this clone. The CDR3 bases are TGCGCCAGCAGTCAAACTAGTTACGAGCAGTACTTC. The encoded protein is CASSQTSYEQYF. The genes are TRBV10-1 and TRBJ2-7; D is perhaps TRBD2 (5 bases). In germline, CDR1 is WNHNN, CDR2 SYGVQD (reference sequence). This CDR3 spans 12 amino acids. V lost 5 bases and J 4 bases, leaving 9 bases between the germline ends.

The gene calls are TRBV7-2 and TRBJ2-5; 12 bases are a match to TRBD2. V trimming: 3 bases; J trimming: 2 bases; junction bases outside the gene matches: 1. Germline lookup yields CDR1 SGHTA and CDR2 FQGNSA. This CDR3 region has 15 residues. CDR3 loop: CASSFLAGGQETQYF. DNA for the CDR3: TGTGCCAGCAGCTTCCTAGCGGGGGGGCAAGAGACCCAGTACTTC. The variable domain in full, with the rest retrieved from reference TRBV7-2 and TRBJ2-5, is GAGVSQSPSNKVTEKGKDVELRCDPISGHTALYWYRQSLGQGLEFLIYFQGNSAPDKSGLPSDRFSAERTGGSVSTLTIQRTQQEDSAVYLCASSFLAGGQETQYFGPGTRLLVL.

The chain joins TRBV7-9 to TRBJ1-2; perhaps TRBD1 as D (5 bases). The CDR3 totals 17 residues. V lost 2 bases and J lost 2, with 18 bases in between. CDR1 and CDR2 from the germline V gene are SEHNR and FQNEAQ (reference sequence). The chain's CDR3 is CASSLTPGLGVNYGYTF. In nucleotides, the CDR3 is TGTGCCAGCAGCTTAACCCCTGGGTTAGGGGTGAACTATGGCTACACCTTC.

The J gene is TRBJ1-1, the V gene TRBV7-9; TRBD1 aligns across 8 bases. The length of the CDR3 is 15 residues. Germline V gene sequence: CDR1 SEHNR, CDR2 FQNEAQ (reference sequence). V trimming: 4 bases; J trimming: 3 bases; junction bases outside the gene matches: 7. CDR3 sequence reads: CASSSRTGPYTEAFF. CDR3 sequence (DNA): TGTGCCAGCAGCTCGAGGACAGGGCCGTACACTGAAGCTTTCTTT.

The chain links TRBV5-1 to TRBJ1-4, with TRBD1 as a possible D gene (6 bases). From germline, CDR1 is SGHRS and CDR2 YFSETQ. V was shortened by 0 bases and J by 0 bases, with 12 bases between the two germline ends. The CDR3 has 17 amino acids. The CDR3 loop is CASSLGSQGATNEKLFF. The CDR3 DNA is TGCGCCAGCAGCTTGGGGTCACAGGGAGCAACTAATGAAAAACTGTTTTTT.

The chain recombines TRBV18 with TRBJ2-7, with TRBD1 identical over 8 bases. J was trimmed by 3 bases and V by 4 bases; bases with no gene match: 8. This CDR3 has 15 residues. CDR1 is KGHSH and CDR2 is LQKENI in the germline V gene. The CDR3 protein is CASSQSGGAGYEQYF. The CDR3 DNA reads as TGTGCCAGCTCACAATCAGGGGGCGCTGGCTACGAGCAGTACTTC.

V gene TRBV13 combines with J gene TRBJ2-7; 7 bases are a match to TRBD1. The CDR3 covers 15 residues. Germline-derived CDR1 and CDR2 are PRHDT and FYEKMQ (reference sequence). Trimming took 0 bases from V and 2 from J; bases not matched to a gene: 4. In nucleotides, the CDR3 is TGTGCCAGCAGCTTAGGGACAGGGTCACCCTACGAGCAGTACTTC. This gives the protein CASSLGTGSPYEQYF.

The chain employs TRBV2 and TRBJ1-2; TRBD1 agrees at 11 bases. CDR1 and CDR2 from the germline V gene are SNHLY and FYNNEI. There are 14 residues in the CDR3. The V and J ends lost 4 bases and 5 bases, in that order; junction bases with no gene match: 3. The CDR3 DNA reads as TGTGCCAGCAGTGGGGGACAGGGGGTATATGGCTACACCTTC. Translating gives CASSGGQGVYGYTF.

This clone was counted between two and nine times. V usage is TRBV19 and J usage is TRBJ1-1; 8 nucleotides align to TRBD1. The CDR3 consists of 13 residues. Germline V gene lookup returns CDR1 LNHDA and CDR2 SQIVND (reference sequence). V shed 10 bases and J 4 bases; nucleotides not matched to a gene: 8. CDR3 nucleotide sequence: TGTGCCACCATGGACAGGGTGGCCACTGAAGCTTTCTTT. Its translation is CATMDRVATEAFF.